A single sample is the source of the 25 T cell receptor beta chains below, sequenced in a study of blood T cell repertoires in COVID-19 (dated by TCRdb to the early 2020s). Library preparation employed the immunoSEQ multiplex PCR assay. TCRdb took over this immuneACCESS table, retaining in-frame rearrangements with V and J assigned. Such tables are incomplete; in checked studies, under half of the missing clones stem from an unresolved V gene, and the remainder is unexplained. This sample has roughly 20,000 clones in its table, and around 74% of those were observed once. The top ten clones comprise approximately 53% of the sample. The sample consisted of peripheral blood. The receptors shown here come from a man at least 80 years old with acute or convalescent COVID-19.

This clone was seen a handful of times. The chain carries TRBV9 and TRBJ1-2; weak D call: TRBD1 (5 bases). V was shortened by 5 bases and J by 3 bases, with 14 bases between the two germline ends. Germline loops: CDR1 SGDLS, CDR2 YYNGEE. The CDR3 has 14 residues. CDR3 sequence: CASSKTDTYYGYTF. The DNA of the CDR3 is TGTGCCAGCAGTAAGACAGACACCTACTATGGCTACACCTTC.

The CDR3 DNA is TGTGCCAGCAGCACCTTTAGCGGGAGTTCCCCGAGCTACGAGCAGTACTTC. Protein product: CASSTFSGSSPSYEQYF. This rearrangement joins TRBV28 to TRBJ2-7; TRBD2 matches 9 bases. The CDR3 sequence is 17 residues long. V lost 6 bases to trimming and J lost 3 bases; unmatched junction nucleotides: 15. CDR1 is MDHEN and CDR2 is SYDVKM in the germline V gene.

This clone was detected only a few times. CDR3 sequence reads: CASSWHQGARTYEQYV. The DNA for the CDR3 is TGTGCCAGCAGCTGGCATCAGGGGGCGCGGACCTACGAGCAGTACGTC. The J gene is TRBJ2-7, the V gene TRBV7-9, with 8 positions matching TRBD1. Germline-derived CDR1 and CDR2 are SEHNR and FQNEAQ (reference sequence). The J segment lost 2 bases and the V segment lost 4 bases, leaving 10 bases of the junction unmatched. The CDR3 is 16 amino acids.

The CDR3 region has the DNA TGTGCCAGCAGTGGGGAGGGGCTAGGGGGCTACACCTTC. It translates to CASSGEGLGGYTF. The chain uses TRBV25-1 and TRBJ1-2, with TRBD1 as a possible D gene (5 bases). This CDR3 has 13 residues. Trimming shortened V by 4 bases and J by 8 bases, and 14 bases separated the two germline ends. From germline, CDR1 is MGHDK and CDR2 SYGVNS.

This chain links TRBV12-3 or TRBV12-4 with TRBJ2-7, with a possible D match to TRBD1 (6 bases). The V gene lost 5 bases and the J gene lost 6 bases, with 11 bases spanning the gap. The CDR3 totals 12 residues. CDR3: CASSPTGFEQYF. The CDR3 nucleotides read TGTGCCAGCAGTCCAACAGGGTTCGAGCAGTACTTC.

This clone has just a few counts. This chain uses TRBV7-9 with TRBJ2-5; TRBD1 aligns across 11 bases. V lost 5 bases, J lost 1 base, and 3 bases stayed unmatched. This CDR3 has 15 residues. Germline V CDR1 and CDR2: SEHNR, FQNEAQ (reference sequence). The CDR3 DNA is TGTGCCAGCAGCCTAGGACAGGGGGCCCAAGAGACCCAGTACTTC. This sequence encodes CASSLGQGAQETQYF.

In nucleotides, the CDR3 is TGTGCCAGTCTATCACCTACGCACTATGGCTACACCTTC. Protein product: CASLSPTHYGYTF. The V gene is TRBV19, the J gene TRBJ1-2, with D uncertain. Trimming shortened V by 8 bases and J by 3 bases, and 13 bases separated the two germline ends. Per the germline V gene, CDR1 is LNHDA and CDR2 is SQIVND (reference sequence). The CDR3 covers 13 residues.

The chain links TRBV18 to TRBJ2-2; TRBD1 matches 8 bases. The CDR3 sequence is 16 residues long. The trim removed 3 bases at V and 4 bases at J, leaving 7 bases unmatched. The germline V gene encodes CDR1 KGHSH and CDR2 LQKENI. The CDR3 is CASSPRQGLGTGELFF. The CDR3 nucleotides are TGTGCCAGCTCACCGCGACAGGGGTTGGGCACCGGGGAGCTGTTTTTT.

This clone occurred once. The chain uses TRBV7-3 and TRBJ2-1; 7 nucleotides align to TRBD1. This CDR3 is built from 15 residues. Germline V gives CDR1 SGHTA, CDR2 FQGTGA. V dropped 3 bases and J dropped 5; count of bases not matched to a gene: 7. The CDR3 bases are TGTGCCAGCAGCTTTCTACCAGGGGGTAACAATGAGCAGTTCTTC. This sequence encodes CASSFLPGGNNEQFF.

This clone has a handful of counts. This chain links TRBV19 with TRBJ1-6, with D tentatively TRBD1 (6 bases). CDR1 is LNHDA, CDR2 SQIVND, per germline (reference sequence). Trimming left V 7 bases short and J 14 bases short, with 18 bases between. The CDR3 has 13 residues. The chain's CDR3 is CASKGTLDITLHF. As DNA, the CDR3 is TGTGCCAGTAAAGGGACATTGGACATCACCCTCCACTTT.

V gene TRBV7-8 combines with J gene TRBJ2-7; D is uncertain. Germline loops: CDR1 SGHVS, CDR2 FQNEAQ. This CDR3 is built from 13 residues. V was cut by 5 bases and J by 7 bases, with 15 bases left in between. CDR3 loop: CASSERVGFEQYV. CDR3 bases: TGTGCCAGCAGCGAGCGCGTCGGATTTGAGCAGTACGTC.

The rearrangement links TRBV6-2 or TRBV6-3 to TRBJ1-2; tentative D call: TRBD1 (5 bases). Trimming took off 6 bases at V and 5 bases at J, with 16 bases between the two ends. Germline V gives CDR1 MNHEY, CDR2 SVGEGT. The CDR3 runs 14 residues. CDR3 loop: CASSPHVGGYGYTF. The CDR3 nucleotides read TGTGCCAGCAGCCCCCACGTGGGGGGGTATGGCTACACCTTC.

The chain employs TRBV27 and TRBJ1-2; possibly TRBD1 for D (5 bases). The CDR3 is made up of 14 amino acids. V was clipped by 3 bases and J by 4 bases, with 12 bases between them. Germline V gene data show CDR1 as MNHEY and CDR2 as SMNVEV (reference sequence). The CDR3 spells CASSFVQGGYGYTF. In nucleotides, the CDR3 is TGTGCCAGCAGTTTCGTCCAGGGTGGCTATGGCTACACCTTC.

The chain combines TRBV7-9 with TRBJ2-2; no clear D. Deletions cut 5 bases from V and 8 bases from J, with 9 bases between. There are 12 residues in the CDR3. From germline, CDR1 is SEHNR and CDR2 FQNEAQ (reference sequence). The CDR3 sequence is CASSQSSGELFF. The CDR3 DNA sequence: TGTGCCAGCAGCCAAAGCTCTGGGGAGCTGTTTTTT.

This chain uses TRBV14 with TRBJ1-1, with 7 bases aligning to TRBD1. CDR1 SGHDN and CDR2 FVKESK come from the germline V gene. The CDR3 is 15 residues long. J gave up 5 bases and V 6 bases, and 12 bases lay outside the gene matches. The CDR3 DNA follows: TGTGCCAGCAGTTTCAACAGGGGCGAGGGGACTGAAGCTTTCTTT. Translating gives CASSFNRGEGTEAFF.

The chain carries TRBV5-1 and TRBJ1-3; possibly TRBD1 for D (6 bases). Trimming took 3 bases from V and 0 from J, leaving 19 bases between them. Germline assignment: CDR1 SGHRS and CDR2 YFSETQ. The CDR3 consists of 18 residues. CDR3 sequence reads: CASSWNPGALNSGNTIYF. CDR3 DNA sequence: TGCGCCAGCAGCTGGAACCCAGGGGCGCTCAACTCTGGAAACACCATATATTTT.

The chain links TRBV5-1 to TRBJ2-1; D may be TRBD2 (6 bases). This CDR3 is 20 amino acids long. Germline assignment: CDR1 SGHRS and CDR2 YFSETQ. Trimming shortened V by 4 bases and J by 0 bases, and 26 bases separated the two germline ends. CDR3 sequence (DNA): TGCGCCAGCAGCCTCTCTTTCGTCGGGGCGGGAACAGTCTCCTACAATGAGCAGTTCTTC. Amino acids: CASSLSFVGAGTVSYNEQFF.

The V call is TRBV27, the J call TRBJ1-1, with D possibly TRBD1 on 6 matching bases. Deletions cut 7 bases from V and 2 bases from J, with 20 bases between. Germline lookup yields CDR1 MNHEY and CDR2 SMNVEV (reference sequence). This CDR3 comprises 16 residues. CDR3 amino acids: CASTALAGAPNTEAFF. CDR3 coding DNA: TGTGCCAGCACGGCCTTGGCAGGGGCTCCCAACACTGAAGCTTTCTTT.

V and J are TRBV7-9 and TRBJ1-4; 7 bases match TRBD1. Germline V gives CDR1 SEHNR, CDR2 FQNEAQ (reference sequence). With 2 bases clipped from V and 8 bases from J, the junction kept 5 bases outside the gene matches. CDR3 size: 14 residues. CDR3 protein: CASSLRQGQEKLFF. In nucleotides, the CDR3 is TGTGCCAGCAGCTTAAGACAGGGTCAGGAAAAACTGTTTTTT.

As regards this clone: In the same sample, other DNA sequences code for this CDR3. The chain recombines TRBV30 with TRBJ2-7; 10 nucleotides align to TRBD2. Germline V CDR1 and CDR2: GTSNPN, SVGIG (reference sequence). There are 18 residues in the CDR3. The junction had 19 bases not matched to a gene; V was cut back by 5 bases and J by 3 bases. The CDR3 loop is CAWAPPSLGLAAHYEQYF. In DNA, the CDR3 is TGTGCCTGGGCCCCCCCCTCACTCGGACTAGCGGCACACTACGAGCAGTACTTC.

The chain joins TRBV18 to TRBJ1-4; 7 bases map to TRBD1. Germline-derived CDR1 and CDR2 are KGHSH and LQKENI. The CDR3 covers 14 residues. The junction had 6 bases not matched to a gene; V was cut back by 8 bases and J by 3 bases. The CDR3: CASALTGSNEKLFF. In DNA form, the CDR3 reads TGTGCCAGCGCGTTGACAGGGTCTAATGAAAAACTGTTTTTT.

The chain joins TRBV7-9 to TRBJ2-1; 12 nucleotides line up with TRBD2. Germline assignment: CDR1 SEHNR and CDR2 FQNEAQ (reference sequence). Germline trimming cut 4 bases from V and 0 bases from J; bases unmatched to any gene: 10. The CDR3 loop spans 19 amino acids. DNA for the CDR3: TGTGCCAGCAGCTCCAGACTAGCGGGAGTGACCCTCTCCTACAATGAGCAGTTCTTC. It is translated as CASSSRLAGVTLSYNEQFF.

The chain couples TRBV5-1 to TRBJ2-3; possible D gene TRBD2, 5 bases. The CDR3 runs 12 residues. Trimming took 6 bases from V and 8 from J, leaving 13 bases between them. The germline V gene encodes CDR1 SGHRS and CDR2 YFSETQ. The CDR3 DNA follows: TGCGCCAGCAATCTCCGTGAGGGTACGCAGTATTTT. It specifies CASNLREGTQYF.

V usage is TRBV11-3 and J usage is TRBJ1-3, with a tentative D call TRBD1 (5 bases). Germline lookup yields CDR1 SGHNT and CDR2 YENEEA. The CDR3 is 12 amino acids. V lost 11 bases and J lost 2, with 10 bases in between. CDR3 protein: CAAGSPGNTIYF. CDR3 sequence (DNA): TGTGCCGCAGGGTCGCCTGGAAACACCATATATTTT. Full variable domain (missing parts from reference TRBV11-3 and TRBJ1-3): EAGVVQSPRYKIIEKKQPVAFWCNPISGHNTLYWYLQNLGQGPELLIRYENEEAVDDSQLPKDRFSAERLKGVDSTLKIQPAELGDSAVYLCAAGSPGNTIYFGEGSWLTVV.

This clone was observed once. The V and J genes are TRBV9 and TRBJ2-1; 9 bases fit TRBD2. Germline lookup yields CDR1 SGDLS and CDR2 YYNGEE. Losses at the gene ends were 2 bases for V and 2 bases for J; bases not matched to a gene: 2. This CDR3 is built from 15 residues. This chain's CDR3 is CASSVKREAYNEQFF. In DNA form, the CDR3 reads TGTGCCAGCAGCGTGAAGCGGGAGGCCTACAATGAGCAGTTCTTC.